This TCR beta chain was found in a study of T cells in Graves' hyperthyroidism and ophthalmopathy. At the level of the study: Prior to any treatment, at the point of initial diagnosis, peripheral blood was collected.

General observations from the study: Before onset, ophthalmopathy was predicted by the model a median roughly 6.4 months earlier.

Amplification of TCR beta CDR3 regions used RNA as the template. An initial round of RT-PCR targeting the TCR CDR3 relied on the HTBI primer set. TCRdb called the multiplex PCR reads again in MiXCR, with one record for every CDR3 protein. Among a few hundred thousand distinct CDR3 sequences listed, about 18% were seen once. This clonotype occurred many times. The antigen remains unidentified. The CDR3 consists of 12 residues. Trimming stripped 1 base from V and 3 bases from J, with 4 bases between. From germline, CDR1 is DFQATT and CDR2 SNEGSKA (reference sequence). On the basis of clinical symptoms, serum thyroxine and TRAb, thyroid ultrasound and orbital computed tomography, diagnoses were made.

The rearrangement joins TRBV20-1 to TRBJ1-5; the D is unclear. This receptor was taken from a man aged 18 to 29 with Graves' ophthalmopathy. The sequencing input was blood. CDR3 nucleotides: TGCAGTGCTAGAGGTTTCAATCAGCCCCAGCATTTT. It codes for CSARGFNQPQHF.